This TCR beta chain was identified during a study of blood T cell repertoires in COVID-19. The method was immunoSEQ multiplex PCR; TCRdb's version includes in-frame clones alone and lacks a portion of them. Of about 86,000 clones in the sample, roughly 89% were seen once. Germline V gene lookup returns CDR1 KGHSH and CDR2 LQKENI. CDR3 length equals 16 residues. With 4 bases clipped from V and 1 base from J, the junction kept 6 bases outside the gene matches. Each participant's cohort was designated according to participant-reported clinical history. This clonotype originated in a woman between 45 and 65 years old with acute COVID-19. Sequencing used PBMCs or T cells enriched from blood (not recorded which). V gene TRBV18 combines with J gene TRBJ2-2, with TRBD1 matching 7 bases. CDR3 protein: CASSQGAGENTGELFF. The CDR3 DNA is TGTGCCAGCTCACAGGGGGCCGGGGAGAACACCGGGGAGCTGTTTTTT. Full variable domain (missing parts from reference TRBV18 and TRBJ2-2): NAGVMQNPRHLVRRRGQEARLRCSPMKGHSHVYWYRQLPEEGLKFMVYLQKENIIDESGMPKERFSAEFPKEGPSILRIQQVVRGDSAAYFCASSQGAGENTGELFFGEGSRLTVL.